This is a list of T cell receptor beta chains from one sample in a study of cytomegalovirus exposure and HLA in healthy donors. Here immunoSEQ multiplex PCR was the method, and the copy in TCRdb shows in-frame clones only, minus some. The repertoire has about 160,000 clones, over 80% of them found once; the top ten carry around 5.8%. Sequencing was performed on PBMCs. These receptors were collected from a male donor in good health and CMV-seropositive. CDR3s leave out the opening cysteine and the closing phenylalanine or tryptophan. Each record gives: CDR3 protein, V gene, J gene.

CDR3aa: ASSSGLGGSPLH
v_gene: TRBV7-3
j_gene: TRBJ1-6

CDR3aa: ASKGDSFNEKLF
v_gene: TRBV5-4
j_gene: TRBJ1-4

CDR3aa: ASSFNAGQGDEQF
v_gene: TRBV28
j_gene: TRBJ2-1

CDR3aa: ASRPTANYGYT
v_gene: TRBV6-5
j_gene: TRBJ1-2

CDR3aa: ASSFGLAEYNEQF
v_gene: TRBV6-5
j_gene: TRBJ2-1

CDR3aa: ASSPPRTGDTQY
v_gene: TRBV19
j_gene: TRBJ2-3

CDR3aa: ASSPGRMNTEAF
v_gene: TRBV2
j_gene: TRBJ1-1

CDR3aa: ASSYSSGGLNYGYT
v_gene: TRBV6-5
j_gene: TRBJ1-2

CDR3aa: ASSLVRGQAF
v_gene: TRBV7-3
j_gene: TRBJ1-1

CDR3aa: ASRPPGLADEQY
v_gene: TRBV27
j_gene: TRBJ2-7

CDR3aa: ASSPGSGALSYNEQF
v_gene: TRBV11-3
j_gene: TRBJ2-1

CDR3aa: ASSLGAAPTNEKLF
v_gene: TRBV5-1
j_gene: TRBJ1-4

CDR3aa: ASSLASQGGYEQY
v_gene: TRBV7-9
j_gene: TRBJ2-7

CDR3aa: ASGETSPEAGRPDRGPPSYEQY
v_gene: TRBV12-5
j_gene: TRBJ2-7

CDR3aa: ASLARQVPKAF
v_gene: TRBV6-5
j_gene: TRBJ1-1

CDR3aa: ASSPQDRGMVRIAKNIQY
v_gene: TRBV13
j_gene: TRBJ2-4

CDR3aa: ASSLLQTGELF
v_gene: TRBV28
j_gene: TRBJ2-2

CDR3aa: ASRAPSNQPQH
v_gene: TRBV28
j_gene: TRBJ1-5

CDR3aa: ASSAPASGDTGELF
v_gene: TRBV28
j_gene: TRBJ2-2

CDR3aa: SSSLTTGRPNQPQH
v_gene: TRBV7-9
j_gene: TRBJ1-5

CDR3aa: ASSSLAGGDEQF
v_gene: TRBV19
j_gene: TRBJ2-1

CDR3aa: ATAGRELSGANVLT
v_gene: TRBV23-1
j_gene: TRBJ2-6

CDR3aa: ASSLDAGEGYGYT
v_gene: TRBV7-8
j_gene: TRBJ1-2

CDR3aa: SVEKRGASNTGELF
v_gene: TRBV29-1
j_gene: TRBJ2-2

CDR3aa: ASSLGGSLGNEQF
v_gene: TRBV7-8
j_gene: TRBJ2-1

CDR3aa: AWTSGGNEAF
v_gene: TRBV30
j_gene: TRBJ1-1

CDR3aa: ASSLVEGAQNEQY
v_gene: TRBV7-9
j_gene: TRBJ2-7

CDR3aa: ASSWGGEQY
v_gene: TRBV5-1
j_gene: -

CDR3aa: ASSGGAYEQY
v_gene: TRBV5-1
j_gene: TRBJ2-7

CDR3aa: ASSPLAGNSYEQY
v_gene: TRBV18
j_gene: TRBJ2-7

CDR3aa: ASRPRRDRGSNTQY
v_gene: TRBV28
j_gene: TRBJ2-3

CDR3aa: ASSRGNEKLF
v_gene: TRBV18
j_gene: TRBJ1-4

CDR3aa: ASSNEAGGSNEQY
v_gene: TRBV21-1
j_gene: TRBJ2-7

CDR3aa: ASSSQGNTEAF
v_gene: TRBV11-3
j_gene: TRBJ1-1

CDR3aa: ASSLAGADEQF
v_gene: TRBV5-4
j_gene: TRBJ2-1

CDR3aa: ASSYGQGGGDTQY
v_gene: TRBV6-6
j_gene: TRBJ2-3

CDR3aa: ASSVVAGGNSGELF
v_gene: TRBV9
j_gene: TRBJ2-2

CDR3aa: ASSWPLAVEQY
v_gene: TRBV7-9
j_gene: TRBJ2-7

CDR3aa: ASSLSVLAGGSGVIWSYEQY
v_gene: TRBV27
j_gene: TRBJ2-7

CDR3aa: ASANRTLGRELF
v_gene: TRBV27
j_gene: TRBJ2-2

CDR3aa: ASSTPGLDYEQY
v_gene: TRBV2
j_gene: TRBJ2-7

CDR3aa: ASSLRTSGSYEQY
v_gene: TRBV5-6
j_gene: TRBJ2-7

CDR3aa: ASSQALFGGEAEAF
v_gene: TRBV14
j_gene: TRBJ1-1

CDR3aa: AWGALNTEAF
v_gene: TRBV30
j_gene: TRBJ1-1

CDR3aa: ASSWSGSADTQY
v_gene: TRBV5-4
j_gene: TRBJ2-3

CDR3aa: ASSPGRMNTEAF
v_gene: TRBV27
j_gene: TRBJ1-1

CDR3aa: ASSLKQGQGEQY
v_gene: TRBV5-1
j_gene: TRBJ2-7

CDR3aa: ASTLSPGLISEQY
v_gene: TRBV5-1
j_gene: TRBJ2-7

CDR3aa: AWDTRGETQY
v_gene: TRBV30
j_gene: TRBJ2-5

CDR3aa: ASQGGSYNSPLH
v_gene: TRBV7-9
j_gene: TRBJ1-6

CDR3aa: ARQHRTDTQY
v_gene: TRBV21-1
j_gene: TRBJ2-3

CDR3aa: ASSFLVGRTYEQY
v_gene: TRBV7-9
j_gene: TRBJ2-7

CDR3aa: ASSLRLAGVGGVYEQY
v_gene: TRBV27
j_gene: TRBJ2-7

CDR3aa: ASSFGLTQPQH
v_gene: TRBV18
j_gene: TRBJ1-5

CDR3aa: ASSPHLAGGPQTHEQY
v_gene: TRBV18
j_gene: TRBJ2-7

CDR3aa: ASSPRPGGYGYT
v_gene: TRBV28
j_gene: TRBJ1-2

CDR3aa: ASSPLAGGPNEQF
v_gene: TRBV11-3
j_gene: TRBJ2-1

CDR3aa: ASSLYGGSSGANVLT
v_gene: TRBV5-6
j_gene: TRBJ2-6